Each of the 2 T cell receptor beta chains below was sequenced from the same sample in a study of cytomegalovirus exposure and HLA in healthy donors. This table comes from immunoSEQ multiplex PCR, and its TCRdb copy is limited to in-frame clones, with some not included. The top ten clones hold over 0.8% of a sample with about 330,000 clones, roughly 89% of them seen once. What was sequenced was PBMCs. Source of these receptors: a woman under 30 in good health and CMV-seronegative.

This clone was seen just once. V gene TRBV6-5 combines with J gene TRBJ2-2; 8 bases map to TRBD1. The CDR3 runs to 15 residues. After removal of 6 bases from V and 1 base from J, the junction contained 4 bases not matched to a gene. CDR1 and CDR2 (germline): MNHEY, SVGAGI. The CDR3 loop is CASRNRGVNTGELFF. The CDR3, as DNA: TGTGCCAGCAGGAACAGGGGGGTGAACACCGGGGAGCTGTTTTTT.

The V gene is TRBV29-1, the J gene TRBJ2-7, with 7 bases that match TRBD2. The CDR3 consists of 16 residues. J gave up 4 bases and V 7 bases, and 19 bases lay outside the gene matches. Germline-derived CDR1 and CDR2 are SQVTM and ANQGSEA. In nucleotides, the CDR3 is TGCAGCGGCGCACTAATAAAGGGCGGGAGCGGATACGAGCAGTACTTC. Translated: CSGALIKGGSGYEQYF.